What follows are 3 T cell receptor beta chains derived from one specimen sequenced in a study of blood T cell repertoires in COVID-19. TCRdb's copy holds only in-frame clones and misses some; the assay was immunoSEQ multiplex PCR. The sample has about 70,000 clones; roughly 86% are singletons. The sequenced sample consisted of peripheral blood. The receptors shown here come from a man aged 35-49 years with COVID-19, enrolled during active disease.

This chain connects TRBV3-1 (or the pseudogene TRBV3-2) to TRBJ1-2; possible D gene TRBD1, 6 bases. V dropped 3 bases and J dropped 5 bases, with 13 bases sitting between them. Germline-derived CDR1 and CDR2 are LGHDT and YNNKEL (reference sequence). The CDR3 loop spans 14 amino acids. CDR3: CASSQEQGPYGYTF. The CDR3 nucleotides are TGTGCCAGCAGCCAGGAACAGGGACCTTATGGCTACACCTTC.

The DNA for the CDR3 is TGTGCCAGCAGCCCCCGGACAGGATTAGCCAAAAACATTCAGTACTTC. Translated, it gives CASSPRTGLAKNIQYF. The chain carries TRBV9 and TRBJ2-4; 7 nucleotides match TRBD1. Germline V CDR1 and CDR2: SGDLS, YYNGEE. The CDR3 is made up of 16 amino acids. V shed 4 bases, J shed 0 bases, and the junction held 7 bases outside the gene matches.

This chain connects TRBV11-2 to TRBJ2-7; the match to TRBD1 covers 8 bases. V lost 5 bases, J lost 3 bases, and 9 bases stayed unmatched. This CDR3 region has 15 residues. Germline CDR1 SGHAT, CDR2 FQNNGV. In nucleotides, the CDR3 is TGTGCCAGCAGCACTCCCGGGACAGGTGGCTACGAGCAGTACTTC. Its translation is CASSTPGTGGYEQYF. Supplemented by reference TRBV11-2 and TRBJ2-7, the full variable domain reads EAGVAQSPRYKIIEKRQSVAFWCNPISGHATLYWYQQILGQGPKLLIQFQNNGVVDDSQLPKDRFSAERLKGVDSTLKIQPAKLEDSAVYLCASSTPGTGGYEQYFGPGTRLTVT.